Listed below are T cell receptor beta chains from one sample, sequenced in a study of CXCR3-negative and CXCR3-positive naive CD8 T cells. TCRdb processed the 5' RACE reads again and assigns one entry to each CDR3 protein, with no DNA. This specimen shows tens of thousands of distinct CDR3 sequences; the ten leading clones hold under 0.55%. The specimen was naive CXCR3+ CD8+ T cells from blood. All receptors come from a human donor in good health. Some clones in this sample may be carry-over from other donors' samples. The CDR3 runs from the conserved cysteine through the conserved F or W.

V	J	CDR3
TRBV4-1	TRBJ2-1	CASSRTGEGSNNEQFF
TRBV29-1	TRBJ2-7	CSVASQMYEQYF
TRBV6-2/TRBV6-3	TRBJ2-2	CASEQGAWTGELFF
TRBV27	TRBJ2-7	CASSSDTESSYEQYF
TRBV10-3	TRBJ2-7	CAISVSSSSYEQYF
TRBV14	TRBJ2-5	CASSSRTNPRKTQYF
TRBV7-9	TRBJ2-1	CASSLRDRVDEQFF
TRBV7-2	TRBJ1-1	CASIKLSGAYEAFF
TRBV7-2	TRBJ1-1	CASSMSPLAFF
TRBV4-1	TRBJ2-7	CASSQVADTYEQYF
TRBV6-5	TRBJ1-3	CASSYSVDPTSGNTIYF
TRBV5-1	TRBJ1-1	CASSLVESGTEAFF
TRBV2	TRBJ2-1	CASSRRADEQFF
TRBV5-1	TRBJ2-1	CASDQGSEQFF
TRBV12-3/TRBV12-4	TRBJ1-2	CASSPPGTGIYGYTF
TRBV2	TRBJ2-1	CASSEATGGPNEQFF
TRBV6-1	TRBJ2-1	CASRGLPFEQFF
TRBV19	TRBJ2-1	CAVRDSTYNEQFF
TRBV6-2/TRBV6-3	TRBJ2-7	CASSSPITYEQYF
TRBV5-4	TRBJ2-7	CASSQGLAGVVLYEQYF
TRBV7-2	TRBJ2-2	CASSLLGELFF
TRBV19	TRBJ1-5	CASSRGVYGNQPQHF
TRBV12-3/TRBV12-4	TRBJ1-2	CASSQGLYGYTF
TRBV21-1	TRBJ2-1	CASSRLNRGPTYNEQFF
TRBV4-1	TRBJ2-1	CASSPNPLGSSQGF
TRBV7-9	TRBJ2-2	CASNGQPTGKDTGELFF
TRBV28	TRBJ2-5	CASSSSGQGAQETQYF